Below are 30 T cell receptor beta chains sequenced from a single sample in a study of beta chain features in type 1 diabetes. Isolated RNA was reverse transcribed in full, so expressed TCRB transcripts were sequenced. Sequenced by immunoSEQ multiplex PCR; TCRdb stores in-frame clones only, minus some. Of about 240,000 clones listed, about 26% are singletons. Specimen: central memory CD4+ T cells from blood. The receptors derive from a man younger than 45 in good health.

This clone was observed many times. The CDR3 coding sequence is TGTGCCAGCAGTTGGGCGGGGAATCCCACAGATACGCAGTATTTT. As protein: CASSWAGNPTDTQYF. The chain combines TRBV7-2 with TRBJ2-3, with a tentative D call TRBD2 (6 bases). The CDR3 totals 15 residues. V was cut by 6 bases and J by 2 bases, with 15 bases left in between. The germline gives CDR1 SGHTA, CDR2 FQGNSA.

The rearrangement joins TRBV7-8 to TRBJ2-5; D unclear. Germline CDR1 SGHVS, CDR2 FQNEAQ. V lost 0 bases and J 5 bases, leaving 7 bases between the germline ends. This CDR3 has 13 residues. The CDR3 here is CASSLARVETQYF. CDR3 DNA sequence: TGTGCCAGCAGCTTAGCTCGGGTGGAGACCCAGTACTTC.

This clone has more than one count but fewer than ten. This chain connects TRBV30 to TRBJ1-6, with no clear D. Trimming stripped 4 bases from V and 7 bases from J, with 17 bases between. CDR1 is GTSNPN and CDR2 is SVGIG in the germline V gene (reference sequence). The CDR3 is 15 amino acids. The CDR3 protein is CAWTLAAGGNSPLHF. CDR3 in DNA: TGTGCCTGGACCCTCGCGGCAGGAGGAAATTCACCCCTCCACTTT.

The chain is built from TRBV7-2 and TRBJ2-1; the D gene is possibly TRBD2 (6 bases). The CDR3 is made up of 12 amino acids. Per germline, CDR1 SGHTA and CDR2 FQGNSA. V was clipped by 5 bases and J by 10 bases, with 12 bases between them. CDR3 loop: CASSPFAGEQFF. The DNA for the CDR3 is TGTGCCAGCAGCCCATTCGCGGGGGAGCAGTTCTTC.

This clone was detected a few times. The chain uses TRBV6-6 and TRBJ2-3; D not resolved. From germline, CDR1 is MNHNY and CDR2 SVGAGI (reference sequence). V lost 4 bases, J lost 4 bases, and 6 bases lay in between. The CDR3 consists of 12 residues. The DNA for the CDR3 is TGTGCCAGCAGTTCAAATCCAGATACGCAGTATTTT. Residues: CASSSNPDTQYF.

This chain uses TRBV12-5 with TRBJ2-5; D gene ambiguous. This CDR3 region has 16 residues. Trimming stripped 6 bases from V and 0 bases from J, with 17 bases between. Germline values: CDR1 LGHNT, CDR2 FRNRAP. The CDR3 coding sequence is TGTGCTAGTGGCCTCTTCCAGACCACGTACCAAGAGACCCAGTACTTC. It is translated as CASGLFQTTYQETQYF.

The table lists this clone with many counts. The chain uses TRBV10-3 and TRBJ1-2; 10 bases are shared with TRBD1. V shed 10 bases, J shed 6 bases, and the junction held 8 bases outside the gene matches. Germline CDR1 ENHRY, CDR2 SYGVKD. This CDR3 has 13 amino acids. CDR3 in amino acids: CATSGQGIDGYTF. The DNA of the CDR3 is TGTGCCACCTCGGGACAGGGGATTGATGGCTACACCTTC.

This chain uses TRBV7-2 with TRBJ2-7; 7 nucleotides line up with TRBD1. This CDR3 is built from 15 residues. Germline V CDR1 and CDR2: SGHTA, FQGNSA. V trimming: 0 bases; J trimming: 6 bases; junction bases outside the gene matches: 8. CDR3 loop: CASSLAWTRGLEQYF. The CDR3, as DNA: TGTGCCAGCAGCTTAGCTTGGACAAGGGGGCTCGAGCAGTACTTC. The whole variable domain, filled in from reference TRBV7-2 and TRBJ2-7, reads GAGVSQSPSNKVTEKGKDVELRCDPISGHTALYWYRQSLGQGLEFLIYFQGNSAPDKSGLPSDRFSAERTGGSVSTLTIQRTQQEDSAVYLCASSLAWTRGLEQYFGPGTRLTVT.

The table lists this clone with a few counts. A single base is all that separates this from a far larger clone, so a read error is likely. The gene calls are TRBV30 and TRBJ2-7; 9 bases map to TRBD2. Germline V CDR1 and CDR2: GTSNPN, SVGIG (reference sequence). The CDR3 runs 14 residues. The CDR3 nucleotides read TGTGCCGGGAGCCCTTTAGCGGGGGCCTACGAGCAGTACTTC. As protein: CAGSPLAGAYEQYF.

In this sample, this clone turned up a few times. The chain has TRBV6-5 and TRBJ2-5; TRBD2 agrees at 7 bases. CDR3 size: 14 residues. Germline V gene sequence: CDR1 MNHEY, CDR2 SVGAGI. The V gene end was trimmed by 0 bases and the J gene end by 4 bases; junction bases not matched to a gene: 2. As DNA, the CDR3 is TGTGCCAGCAGTTACTCGACTAGCTCAGAGACCCAGTACTTC. This sequence encodes CASSYSTSSETQYF.

This clone was observed a handful of times. This rearrangement joins TRBV5-8 to TRBJ2-7, with D perhaps matching TRBD2 (6 bases). The CDR3 loop spans 12 amino acids. The V and J ends lost 2 bases and 5 bases respectively, with 8 bases between them. Germline V gene data show CDR1 as SGHTS and CDR2 as YDEGEE. The CDR3 protein is CASSFTSNEQYF. The CDR3 DNA is TGTGCCAGCAGCTTTACTAGCAACGAGCAGTACTTC.

The rearrangement links TRBV7-2 to TRBJ1-5, with TRBD1 matching 9 bases. The CDR3 runs to 16 residues. Germline V gene lookup returns CDR1 SGHTA and CDR2 FQGNSA. The ends lost 5 bases at V and 3 bases at J; junction bases unmatched: 8. CDR3 nucleotide sequence: TGTGCCAGCAGCCCCAGGACAGGGGCCGTCAATCAGCCCCAGCATTTT. Translation: CASSPRTGAVNQPQHF.

This clone has a handful of counts. The rearrangement joins TRBV30 to TRBJ1-4; TRBD1 matches 8 bases. This CDR3 has 14 amino acids. Germline-derived CDR1 and CDR2 are GTSNPN and SVGIG (reference sequence). Trimming at V came to 1 base and at J to 7 bases, leaving 5 bases not matched to a gene. The CDR3 DNA follows: TGTGCCTGGAGTGAAGGACAGGGATTTGAAAAACTGTTTTTT. Encoded protein: CAWSEGQGFEKLFF.

V is TRBV29-1 and J is TRBJ2-5; no firm D call. V was pared by 4 bases and J by 0 bases, with 6 bases between. CDR3 size: 12 residues. From germline, CDR1 is SQVTM and CDR2 ANQGSEA. The CDR3 is CSVGPYQETQYF. The CDR3 region has the DNA TGCAGCGTTGGGCCGTACCAAGAGACCCAGTACTTC.

The gene calls are TRBV10-3 and TRBJ2-1, with 7 nucleotides matching TRBD2. V shed 3 bases, J shed 8 bases, and the junction held 10 bases outside the gene matches. From germline, CDR1 is ENHRY and CDR2 SYGVKD. This CDR3 has 15 amino acids. The CDR3 is CAISEGLVLSDEQFF. The CDR3 DNA reads as TGTGCCATCAGTGAAGGACTAGTGCTAAGCGATGAGCAGTTCTTC.

As DNA, the CDR3 is TGCGCCAGCAGCCCGGGACAGGGGGCAGACGAGCAGTACTTC. It translates to CASSPGQGADEQYF. The J gene is TRBJ2-7, the V gene TRBV5-1, with 12 bases lining up with TRBD1. V was pared by 4 bases and J by 5 bases, with 4 bases of the junction left unmatched. CDR1 and CDR2 (germline): SGHRS, YFSETQ. The CDR3 runs to 14 residues.

This clone was seen only a few times. V usage is TRBV29-1 and J usage is TRBJ2-7, with 7 bases that match TRBD2. This CDR3 spans 15 amino acids. The germline gives CDR1 SQVTM, CDR2 ANQGSEA. Germline trimming cut 4 bases from V and 7 bases from J; bases unmatched to any gene: 16. For the CDR3, the DNA is TGCAGCGTTGGCCCCTGGGGGGGAGATGGAAGGGAGCAGTACTTC. This sequence encodes CSVGPWGGDGREQYF.

In this sample, this clone turned up many times. The chain recombines TRBV29-1 with TRBJ1-2, with TRBD1 matching over 9 bases. Germline CDR1 is SQVTM and CDR2 is ANQGSEA. V dropped 6 bases and J dropped 8; count of bases not matched to a gene: 13. The CDR3 sequence is 14 residues long. Written as DNA, the CDR3 is TGCAGCGTCGGTTCAACAGGGGGCGCACAGGGCTACACCTTC. Translating it yields CSVGSTGGAQGYTF.

The V and J genes are TRBV10-1 and TRBJ2-1; 12 bases map to TRBD2. The germline V gene encodes CDR1 WNHNN and CDR2 SYGVQD (reference sequence). CDR3 length: 15 amino acids. After removal of 6 bases from V and 7 bases from J, the junction contained 7 bases not matched to a gene. The CDR3 here is CASSRTSGISNEQFF. As DNA, the CDR3 is TGCGCCAGCAGCCGGACTAGCGGGATATCGAATGAGCAGTTCTTC.

The chain combines TRBV9 with TRBJ1-5, with no clear D. CDR1 and CDR2 from the germline V gene are SGDLS and YYNGEE. The CDR3 sequence is 14 residues long. Trimming pared 4 bases from V and 7 bases from J, leaving 15 bases between. CDR3 residues: CASSPDRAGQPQHF. CDR3 DNA sequence: TGTGCCAGCAGCCCCGACCGGGCCGGCCAGCCCCAGCATTTT.

This clone has a count of ten or more. CDR3 sequence: CAWSVPGSGPTDTQYF. The CDR3 DNA reads TGTGCCTGGAGTGTACCTGGTAGCGGGCCCACAGATACGCAGTATTTT. This rearrangement joins TRBV30 to TRBJ2-3, with TRBD2 matching 7 bases. The length of the CDR3 is 16 residues. V lost 0 bases, J lost 2 bases, and 8 bases stayed unmatched. Germline V gene data show CDR1 as GTSNPN and CDR2 as SVGIG (reference sequence).

In the case of this clone: In the same sample, other DNA sequences code for this CDR3. This chain connects TRBV5-1 to TRBJ2-3; D ambiguous. CDR1 SGHRS and CDR2 YFSETQ come from the germline V gene. Trimming stripped 0 bases from V and 4 bases from J, with 6 bases between. CDR3 size: 13 residues. The CDR3 here is CASSLDGSDTQYF. Here the CDR3 DNA reads TGCGCCAGCAGCTTGGACGGGTCAGATACGCAGTATTTT.

The DNA for the CDR3 is TGTGCCAGCAGCGTAAGGTCGTACTCGAACAATGAGCAGTTCTTC. It specifies CASSVRSYSNNEQFF. The chain couples TRBV9 to TRBJ2-1, with D unresolved. Trimming removed 1 base from V and 5 bases from J, with 13 bases in between. This CDR3 is built from 15 residues. In germline, CDR1 is SGDLS, CDR2 YYNGEE.

The V gene is TRBV4-3, the J gene TRBJ2-3; 11 positions match TRBD1. This CDR3 is built from 19 residues. Trimming took 4 bases from V and 1 from J; bases not matched to a gene: 13. Germline loops: CDR1 LGHNA, CDR2 YSLEER. This CDR3 is CASSLGTGGIAKGTDTQYF. For the CDR3, the DNA is TGCGCCAGCAGCCTTGGGACAGGGGGGATAGCGAAGGGCACAGATACGCAGTATTTT.

The chain carries TRBV5-6 and TRBJ1-5; a possible D gene is TRBD1 (5 bases). The CDR3 contains 15 residues. V lost 2 bases and J 3 bases, leaving 12 bases between the germline ends. Germline V gene lookup returns CDR1 SGHDT and CDR2 YYEEEE. CDR3 sequence reads: CASSFGTPSNQPQHF. The CDR3 DNA is TGTGCCAGCAGCTTCGGGACTCCCTCCAATCAGCCCCAGCATTTT. Looking up the rest from reference TRBV5-6 and TRBJ1-5 gives the full variable domain: DAGVTQSPTHLIKTRGQQVTLRCSPKSGHDTVSWYQQALGQGPQFIFQYYEEEERQRGNFPDRFSGHQFPNYSSELNVNALLLGDSALYLCASSFGTPSNQPQHFGDGTRLSIL.

The CDR3 DNA follows: TGCGGAACAGTAGCGGGGACGAACACCGGGGAGCTGTTTTTT. It codes for CGTVAGTNTGELFF. V is TRBV29-1 and J is TRBJ2-2; TRBD2 matches at 8 bases. There are 14 residues in the CDR3. Germline CDR1 SQVTM, CDR2 ANQGSEA.

J is TRBJ2-3 and V is TRBV29-1, with D possibly TRBD1 on 6 matching bases. CDR1 is SQVTM, CDR2 ANQGSEA, per germline. The CDR3 is 11 residues long. As DNA, the CDR3 is TGCAGTGGACAGCACACAGATACGCAGTATTTT. This sequence encodes CSGQHTDTQYF.

Turning to this clone: A read error is possible here, since a much larger clone lies one base away. The same CDR3 also results from other DNA sequences found in this sample. The J gene is TRBJ2-7, the V gene TRBV11-2; no clear D gene. The germline CDR1 and CDR2 sequences are SGHAT and FQNNGV. The CDR3 is made up of 11 amino acids. The ends were cut back, 5 bases at V and 1 base at J, with 3 bases in the middle. The CDR3 spells CASSPSYEQYF. CDR3 nucleotide sequence: TGTGCCAGCAGCCCTTCCTACGAGCAGTACTTC.

In its sample, this clone was seen a few times. The rearrangement uses TRBV11-2 and TRBJ2-5; a weak D match, TRBD2 (6 bases). Germline-derived CDR1 and CDR2 are SGHAT and FQNNGV. The V and J ends lost 4 bases and 3 bases respectively, with 9 bases between them. The CDR3 loop spans 13 amino acids. Written as DNA, the CDR3 is TGTGCCAGCAGCTACTCGGGAGAAGAGACCCAGTACTTC. Protein sequence: CASSYSGEETQYF.

This clone was counted a few times. The chain is built from TRBV20-1 and TRBJ1-1; D gene unclear. The CDR3 is 11 amino acids. Germline V gene sequence: CDR1 DFQATT, CDR2 SNEGSKA (reference sequence). The ends were cut back, 7 bases at V and 2 bases at J, with 8 bases in the middle. CDR3 DNA sequence: TGCAGTGAGAGACAAAACACTGAAGCTTTCTTT. Translated, it gives CSERQNTEAFF.